These 8 T cell receptor beta chains share one sample of origin, sequenced in a study of CD4 T cells in relation to SARS-CoV-2 and coronaviruses. Produced via immunoSEQ multiplex PCR; TCRdb's table is partial and in-frame only. The sample includes about 24,000 clones, approximately 76% of them seen just once. Their recognized antigens are unknown. The unexposed donors gave CD4+ T cells in about 2011-2019, prior to COVID-19. After 10 to 11 days of culture, CD4+ T cells were isolated. The source material was CD4+ T cells from PBMCs, cultured in vitro. Every receptor here comes from a human donor in good health.

Only a few counts were recorded for this clone. The genes are TRBV7-2 and TRBJ1-2; D call uncertain. The CDR3 extends over 13 amino acids. From germline, CDR1 is SGHTA and CDR2 FQGNSA. Trimming removed 5 bases at V and 4 bases at J, with 11 bases between. The CDR3 coding sequence is TGTGCCAGCAGCGCTTGGGAATCCTATGGCTACACCTTC. Residues: CASSAWESYGYTF.

The V and J genes are TRBV3-1 (or the pseudogene TRBV3-2) and TRBJ1-2, with D possibly TRBD1 on 6 matching bases. The germline gives CDR1 LGHDT, CDR2 YNNKEL (reference sequence). Trimming removed 1 base from V and 3 bases from J, with 15 bases in between. This CDR3 has 16 amino acids. CDR3 sequence: CASSQGVVGAHYGYTF. In DNA form, the CDR3 reads TGTGCCAGCAGCCAAGGGGTGGTGGGGGCCCACTATGGCTACACCTTC.

A single count supports this clone. The rearrangement joins TRBV15 to TRBJ2-1; 9 bases are shared with TRBD2. The V and J ends lost 5 bases and 1 base, in that order; junction bases with no gene match: 12. Germline V gene data show CDR1 as LNHNV and CDR2 as YYDKDF (reference sequence). This CDR3 region has 18 residues. The CDR3 sequence is CATSQTGGAGGSYNEQFF. CDR3 nucleotide sequence: TGTGCCACCAGCCAAACTGGGGGGGCGGGAGGGTCCTACAATGAGCAGTTCTTC.

Here the CDR3 DNA reads TGCAGTGCTAGTTCGTTGTTTGGCTACACCTTC. This gives the protein CSASSLFGYTF. The gene calls are TRBV20-1 and TRBJ1-2; D is undetermined. Deletions cut 3 bases from V and 7 bases from J, with 9 bases between. The CDR3 has 11 amino acids. Germline lookup yields CDR1 DFQATT and CDR2 SNEGSKA (reference sequence).

The chain links TRBV5-1 to TRBJ1-4; tentatively, D is TRBD1 (5 bases). The CDR3 is 17 amino acids. CDR1 and CDR2 (germline): SGHRS, YFSETQ. V was pared by 3 bases and J by 7 bases, with 22 bases between. The CDR3 DNA follows: TGCGCCAGCAGCTCGGCACAGATGGGGGGAGGTGGTGAAAAACTGTTTTTT. Residues: CASSSAQMGGGGEKLFF. The full variable domain, its missing parts supplied by reference TRBV5-1 and TRBJ1-4, is KAGVTQTPRYLIKTRGQQVTLSCSPISGHRSVSWYQQTPGQGLQFLFEYFSETQRNKGNFPGRFSGRQFSNSRSEMNVSTLELGDSALYLCASSSAQMGGGGEKLFFGSGTQLSVL.

This clone was detected only once. This chain links TRBV4-2 with TRBJ2-1; 9 bases match TRBD2. The V and J ends lost 0 bases and 8 bases, in that order; junction bases with no gene match: 8. Germline CDR1 LGHNA, CDR2 YNFKEQ. The CDR3 has 16 residues. This CDR3 reads CASSQDSRGRGDEQFF. The CDR3 DNA is TGTGCCAGCAGCCAAGATTCCCGCGGGAGGGGGGATGAGCAGTTCTTC.

This chain uses TRBV7-3 with TRBJ1-6, with 7 bases matching TRBD1. There are 13 residues in the CDR3. V was clipped by 5 bases and J by 10 bases; unmatched bases: 5. Germline V CDR1 and CDR2: SGHTA, FQGTGA. The CDR3 sequence is CASSLQGNSPLHF. The CDR3 DNA reads TGTGCCAGCAGCCTACAGGGGAACTCACCCCTCCACTTT.

The chain uses TRBV12-3 or TRBV12-4 and TRBJ1-2; D unresolved. V lost 4 bases and J lost 7, with 10 bases in between. The CDR3 loop spans 12 amino acids. The chain's CDR3 is CASSYSLGGYTF. In DNA form, the CDR3 reads TGTGCCAGCAGTTACTCTCTAGGTGGCTACACCTTC.